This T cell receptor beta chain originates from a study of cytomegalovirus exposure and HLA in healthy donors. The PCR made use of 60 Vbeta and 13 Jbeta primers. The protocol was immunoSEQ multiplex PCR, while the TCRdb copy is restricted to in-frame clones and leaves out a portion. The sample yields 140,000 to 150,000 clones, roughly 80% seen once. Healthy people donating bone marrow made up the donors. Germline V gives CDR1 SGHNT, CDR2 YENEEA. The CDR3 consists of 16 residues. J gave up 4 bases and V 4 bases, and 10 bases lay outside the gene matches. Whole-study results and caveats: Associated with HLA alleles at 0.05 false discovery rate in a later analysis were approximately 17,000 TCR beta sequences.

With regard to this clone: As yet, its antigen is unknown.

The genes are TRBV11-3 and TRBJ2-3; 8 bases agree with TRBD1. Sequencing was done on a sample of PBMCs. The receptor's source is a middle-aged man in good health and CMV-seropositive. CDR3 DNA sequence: TGTGCCAGCAGCTCCGGACAGGGTACGTTCGCAGATACGCAGTATTTT. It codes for CASSSGQGTFADTQYF.